This T cell receptor beta chain was identified during a study of PD-1 blockade in mismatch repair-deficient tumors (dated by TCRdb to 2016 to 2017). Study-level background: Between late 2013 and late 2016, around 91 consecutive patients with some 12 mismatch repair-deficient cancer types, all previously treated and progressing, were enrolled in the trial. Deep sequencing of TCR CDR3 regions was used to track tumor-associated T cell clones in peripheral blood of patients responding to PD-1 blockade.

V is shortened by 5 bases, J by 1 base, and the region joining them spans 17 bases. The CDR3, from cysteine to phenylalanine, totals 17 residues. Only the CDR3 DNA is retained, 51 bases long and in frame from the first base. The germline V gene sets CDR1 to SGHVS and CDR2 to FNYEAQ. The library was made by the immunoSEQ multiplex PCR assay. Imported from immuneACCESS, the table was reduced by TCRdb to in-frame sequences with V and J called. These copies leave out some clones; in studies compared against another copy, an unresolved V gene accounts for under half, and the cause of the remainder is not known. The sample table lists about 79,000 clones, about four fifths of them with a count of one. Approximately 5.1% of the sample belongs to the ten largest clones. As regards this clone: Its antigen remains undetermined. No quality values exist for individual bases; no much larger clone is one base distant.

For each enrolled patient, mismatch repair deficiency was established using either polymerase chain reaction or immunohistochemistry. TCR sequencing was performed for a few patients who responded to pembrolizumab therapy. Pembrolizumab PD-1 blockade was prospectively tested in advanced mismatch repair-deficient cancers, regardless of tissue of origin, in the phase II trial. Peripheral blood T cell samples were collected serially, before PD-1 blockade began and at several time points afterward. Blood sampling times were reported as weeks after the first pembrolizumab dose. Overall study outcomes, separate from this receptor: After pembrolizumab, tumor-resident clones, which were often undetectable in blood before treatment, expanded rapidly and then contracted, generally ahead of radiologic responses.

The clonotype originates from an adult with mismatch repair-deficient cancer. The sample in question was peripheral blood, obtained 44 weeks after starting pembrolizumab. The rearranged segments are TRBV7-6 and TRBJ2-2; D gene: possibly TRBD2, on 5 matching bases. CDR3 reads: CASSQVLGVRNTGELFF. The DNA is TGTGCCAGCAGCCAGGTACTGGGAGTGAGGAACACCGGGGAGCTGTTTTTT.